One sample yielded the 18 T cell receptor beta chains listed below, sequenced in a study of regulatory T cells in long-lasting Graves disease. Library construction for TCR beta used iRepertoire HTBI primers and Arm-PCR of CDR3 regions. Each CDR3 protein gets one entry after TCRdb re-called the multiplex PCR reads with MiXCR. This table holds approximately 540,000 distinct CDR3 sequences, more than 10% found once. Time point in this sample: newly diagnosed GD, antithyroid drugs for less than 3 months. Following extraction of RNA from PBMCs, that RNA was used to make the TCR library. These data were also reused for a study on T cells in Graves' hyperthyroidism and ophthalmopathy.

The specimen was peripheral blood mononuclear cells (PBMCs), collected at new diagnosis, from a patient treated with antithyroid drugs. Receptor source: a woman younger than 45 with Graves disease.

This clonotype was counted at least ten times. The chain is built from TRBV4-2 and TRBJ1-6; 7 bases align to TRBD1. This CDR3 has 17 amino acids. The trim removed 0 bases at V and 6 bases at J, leaving 8 bases unmatched. Germline V CDR1 and CDR2: LGHNA, YNFKEQ. As DNA, the CDR3 is TGTGCCAGCAGCCAAGATCTGAGAGGGGGCGGTAATTCACCCCTCCACTTT. Its translation: CASSQDLRGGGNSPLHF.

This clonotype was found many times. J is TRBJ2-7 and V is TRBV7-8; 9 bases fit TRBD1. This CDR3 has 16 residues. CDR1 and CDR2 from the germline V gene are SGHVS and FQNEAQ. After removal of 3 bases from V and 3 bases from J, the junction contained 9 bases not matched to a gene. CDR3 in amino acids: CASSLLLRTGDYEQYF. CDR3 nucleotides: TGTGCCAGCAGCTTGCTCCTGAGGACAGGGGACTACGAGCAGTACTTC.

This clonotype was counted at least ten times. The J gene is TRBJ1-5, the V gene TRBV28; a weak D match, TRBD1 (5 bases). Trimming cost V 3 bases and J 0 bases, with 15 bases left between them. The CDR3 length is 17 residues. Germline V gives CDR1 MDHEN, CDR2 SYDVKM. For the CDR3, the DNA is TGTGCCAGCAGTTTGCTGGGCGGGACGAATAGCAATCAGCCCCAGCATTTT. Protein product: CASSLLGGTNSNQPQHF.

This clonotype was observed at least ten times. The chain is built from TRBV13 and TRBJ2-7; weak D call: TRBD1 (6 bases). In germline, CDR1 is PRHDT, CDR2 FYEKMQ (reference sequence). The CDR3 runs to 13 residues. V shed 0 bases and J shed 6 bases, with 9 bases lying between them. CDR3 sequence (DNA): TGTGCCAGCAGCTTAGGACAGGGAGCCGAGCAGTACTTC. This translates into CASSLGQGAEQYF.

This clonotype has a count of ten or more. The V and J genes are TRBV30 and TRBJ1-2; 7 positions match TRBD1. The CDR3 spans 13 residues. V shed 7 bases and J 8 bases; nucleotides not matched to a gene: 13. Germline V gives CDR1 GTSNPN, CDR2 SVGIG (reference sequence). CDR3 loop: CALLDRIGNGYTF. In DNA form, the CDR3 reads TGTGCCTTATTGGACAGGATCGGGAACGGCTACACCTTC.

This clonotype came up many times. J is TRBJ1-5 and V is TRBV7-3, with a tentative D call TRBD1 (6 bases). CDR3 length: 12 amino acids. Germline lookup yields CDR1 SGHTA and CDR2 FQGTGA. V was pared by 6 bases and J by 6 bases, with 9 bases between. CDR3 amino acids: CASRQGGQPQHF. CDR3 nucleotides: TGTGCCAGCAGACAGGGAGGTCAGCCCCAGCATTTT.

This clonotype has a handful of counts. The CDR3 loop is CASSFRSSNQPQHF. The CDR3 bases are TGTGCCAGCAGCTTTCGGAGTAGCAATCAGCCCCAGCATTTT. The chain carries TRBV5-6 and TRBJ1-5; no clear D. Germline loops: CDR1 SGHDT, CDR2 YYEEEE. V lost 2 bases and J lost 0, with 6 bases in between. The CDR3 spans 14 residues.

There are many counts of this clonotype. The rearrangement joins TRBV19 to TRBJ1-5; maybe TRBD1 (6 bases). This CDR3 has 16 amino acids. V was clipped by 6 bases and J by 0 bases, with 15 bases between them. CDR1 and CDR2 (germline): LNHDA, SQIVND (reference sequence). In DNA, the CDR3 is TGTGCCAGTAGGGCACAGGGTACTTATAGCAATCAGCCCCAGCATTTT. Translated: CASRAQGTYSNQPQHF.

This clonotype was seen ten or more times. This sequence joins TRBV29-1 and TRBJ2-3; D gene unclear. This CDR3 contains 12 residues. Germline-derived CDR1 and CDR2 are SQVTM and ANQGSEA. V lost 4 bases to trimming and J lost 4 bases, with 9 bases between them. The CDR3 spells CSVAMLADTQYF. The CDR3 DNA follows: TGCAGCGTTGCAATGTTGGCAGATACGCAGTATTTT.

This clonotype has a count of ten or more. The chain uses TRBV6-1 and TRBJ2-7; 10 nucleotides align to TRBD2. V lost 7 bases, J lost 2 bases, and 2 bases stayed unmatched. This CDR3 has 13 amino acids. CDR1 MNHNS and CDR2 SASEGT come from the germline V gene. CDR3 in amino acids: CASTSGRAYEQYF. Here the CDR3 DNA reads TGTGCCAGCACTAGCGGGAGAGCCTACGAGCAGTACTTC.

This clonotype was counted many times. V usage is TRBV29-1 and J usage is TRBJ1-1; D is possibly TRBD1 (5 bases). This CDR3 comprises 11 residues. Trimming stripped 7 bases from V and 10 bases from J, with 16 bases between. CDR1 is SQVTM, CDR2 ANQGSEA, per germline. CDR3 coding DNA: TGCAGCGGGATGAGGGGTTTAGGAGCTTTCTTT. Protein product: CSGMRGLGAFF.

The J gene is TRBJ2-7, the V gene TRBV20-1, with D tentatively TRBD2 (5 bases). Trimming removed 1 base at V and 4 bases at J, with 11 bases between. CDR3 length equals 13 residues. The germline CDR1 and CDR2 sequences are DFQATT and SNEGSKA (reference sequence). The CDR3: CSARAGKGYEQYF. The CDR3 DNA follows: TGCAGTGCTAGAGCGGGGAAAGGTTACGAGCAGTACTTC.

There are many counts of this clonotype. The chain carries TRBV2 and TRBJ2-7, with 8 bases fitting TRBD1. The V and J ends lost 6 bases and 2 bases, in that order; junction bases with no gene match: 12. The V gene's germline CDR1 is SNHLY and CDR2 FYNNEI. This CDR3 comprises 16 residues. The CDR3 is CASSTPPGTGTYEQYF. CDR3 nucleotide sequence: TGTGCCAGCAGCACTCCTCCCGGGACAGGTACCTACGAGCAGTACTTC.

This clonotype was detected ten times or more. The chain has TRBV19 and TRBJ2-1; 11 bases fit TRBD2. Per germline, CDR1 LNHDA and CDR2 SQIVND (reference sequence). V was pared by 9 bases and J by 7 bases, with 11 bases of the junction left unmatched. The CDR3 loop spans 15 amino acids. The CDR3: CASSPTSGSRNEQFF. The DNA for the CDR3 is TGTGCCAGCAGCCCTACTAGCGGGAGTCGGAATGAGCAGTTCTTC.

This CDR3 reads CASSMGGRSNTQYF. DNA of the CDR3: TGTGCCAGTAGTATGGGCGGACGTTCAAATACGCAGTATTTT. This chain uses TRBV19 with TRBJ2-3; no clear D. Germline CDR1 LNHDA, CDR2 SQIVND (reference sequence). V dropped 3 bases and J dropped 7 bases, with 14 bases sitting between them. CDR3 length equals 14 residues.

Ten or more counts support this clonotype. This chain joins TRBV6-1 and TRBJ1-2, with TRBD1 as a possible D gene (5 bases). Germline CDR1 reads MNHNS; CDR2 reads SASEGT. V lost 11 bases and J lost 4, with 11 bases in between. The CDR3 totals 11 residues. As DNA, the CDR3 is TGTGCCGTTCATACAGGCTATGGCTACACCTTC. Its translation: CAVHTGYGYTF.

Ten or more counts support this clonotype. The chain joins TRBV2 to TRBJ2-2, with a tentative D call TRBD1 (6 bases). There are 15 residues in the CDR3. V shed 6 bases and J shed 1 base, with 12 bases lying between them. Germline V CDR1 and CDR2: SNHLY, FYNNEI. In DNA form, the CDR3 reads TGTGCCAGCAGCACACCGGGACAGAACACCGGGGAGCTGTTTTTT. Its translation is CASSTPGQNTGELFF.

This clonotype came up a few times. The chain joins TRBV7-2 to TRBJ2-1; D gene uncertain. Germline CDR1 is SGHTA and CDR2 is FQGNSA. With 5 bases removed from V and 0 bases from J, the gap between germline ends came to 11 bases. This CDR3 is built from 15 residues. The chain's CDR3 is CASSPWTSSYNEQFF. The CDR3 coding sequence is TGTGCCAGCAGCCCCTGGACGAGCTCCTACAATGAGCAGTTCTTC.